A selection of T cell receptor beta chains follows, all from one sample in a study of vaccination effects on CD4 cells after COVID-19. The method was immunoSEQ multiplex PCR; TCRdb's version includes in-frame clones alone and lacks a portion of them. The repertoire consists of 25,000 to 30,000 clones, with about 80% occurring once and the leading ten covering approximately 29%. Their antigens are not known. The source material was CD4+ T cells from PBMCs cultured with SARS-CoV-2 spike peptides, sampled before COVID-19 vaccination. These receptors were taken from a human donor who received a COVID-19 vaccine. The CDR3 runs from the conserved cysteine through the conserved F or W. The order of the fields is J gene, D gene, V gene, clone size, CDR3 protein, CDR3 DNA. A D gene is named only where the DNA matches it firmly. Size tells how often a clone was seen (once, few, many) or the class of an expanded clone, and some rows leave it out.

TRBJ2-1	TRBD2	TRBV5-4	.	CASSLDRGLAGLNEQFF	TGTGCCAGCAGCTTGGACCGGGGACTAGCGGGACTAAATGAGCAGTTCTTC
TRBJ2-5	TRBD2	TRBV12-5	.	CASGLSGLAGGGETQYF	TGTGCTAGTGGTTTGTCTGGGCTAGCGGGAGGGGGAGAGACCCAGTACTTC
TRBJ2-2	.	TRBV27	medium-sized	CASSFRIGELFF	TGTGCCAGCAGTTTTAGGATCGGGGAGCTGTTTTTT
TRBJ2-7	TRBD1	TRBV9	.	CASSVTGASYEQYF	TGTGCCAGCAGCGTGACAGGGGCAAGCTACGAGCAGTACTTC
TRBJ2-3	.	TRBV7-9	few	CASSSGRRGSSTDTQYF	TGTGCCAGCAGCTCGGGACGGCGGGGATCTAGCACAGATACGCAGTATTTT
TRBJ2-7	TRBD1	TRBV27	.	CASSLAWDRVIEQYF	TGTGCCAGCAGTTTAGCATGGGACAGGGTCATTGAGCAGTACTTC
TRBJ1-2	.	TRBV24-1	once	CATSDSRGPLYGYTF	TGTGCCACCAGTGATTCCAGGGGCCCCCTCTATGGCTACACCTTC
TRBJ1-1	.	TRBV20-1	once	CSASPGGRRTEAFF	TGCAGTGCTAGTCCCGGGGGGCGACGGACTGAAGCTTTCTTT
TRBJ2-5	.	TRBV6-5	medium-sized	CASSPTGTRGTQYF	TGTGCCAGCAGTCCGACCGGGACACGGGGGACCCAGTACTTC
TRBJ1-2	.	TRBV29-1	few	CSVFTGARDGYTF	TGCAGCGTTTTTACGGGGGCCCGGGATGGCTACACCTTC
TRBJ2-3	.	TRBV2	.	CASSMRTTDTQYF	TGTGCCAGCAGCATGAGGACGACAGATACGCAGTATTTT
TRBJ2-3	.	TRBV18	.	CASSPELTDTQYF	TGTGCCAGCTCACCAGAGCTAACAGATACGCAGTATTTT
TRBJ2-7	.	TRBV19	.	CASSPTHYNYEQYF	TGTGCCAGTAGTCCGACGCACTATAACTACGAGCAGTACTTC
TRBJ2-7	TRBD1	TRBV5-1	.	CASSSGTGVGEQYF	TGCGCCAGCAGCTCAGGGACAGGGGTCGGCGAGCAGTACTTC
TRBJ1-4	.	TRBV18	.	CASSNGFNEKLFF	TGTGCCAGCTCGAACGGTTTTAATGAAAAACTGTTTTTT
TRBJ1-2	.	TRBV7-9	.	CASSLIGGELRYGYTF	TGTGCCAGCAGCTTAATAGGGGGAGAACTCCGCTATGGCTACACCTTC
TRBJ1-3	.	TRBV5-1	.	CASSLGDSGPGNTIYF	TGCGCCAGCAGCTTGGGAGACAGTGGGCCTGGAAACACCATATATTTT
TRBJ1-4	.	TRBV6-5	.	CASSRGQTTNEKLFF	TGTGCCAGCAGTAGGGGACAAACAACTAATGAAAAACTGTTTTTT
TRBJ2-3	TRBD2	TRBV5-6	.	CASSLASRGGTVTQYF	TGTGCCAGCAGCTTGGCCTCGCGGGGGGGCACGGTGACGCAGTATTTT
TRBJ2-5	.	TRBV21-1	.	CASPQGGETQYF	TGTGCCAGCCCCCAGGGTGGTGAGACCCAGTACTTC
TRBJ1-2	.	TRBV7-2	.	CASSLPPGKVNYGYTF	TGTGCCAGCAGCTTACCCCCAGGGAAGGTGAACTATGGCTACACCTTC
TRBJ2-5	TRBD1	TRBV10-3	.	CAIRHGQGRGQETQYF	TGTGCCATCAGGCACGGACAGGGGCGAGGCCAAGAGACCCAGTACTTC
TRBJ2-1	TRBD2	TRBV28	.	CASSEASGRVEDEQFF	TGTGCCAGCAGTGAAGCTAGCGGGAGGGTAGAAGATGAGCAGTTCTTC
TRBJ1-2	.	TRBV28	.	CASSSGTLRDNYGYTF	TGTGCCAGCAGTTCCGGGACACTACGCGACAACTATGGCTACACCTTC
TRBJ2-5	TRBD1	TRBV2	.	CASSEKGAEQETQYF	TGTGCCAGCAGTGAAAAGGGGGCCGAACAAGAGACCCAGTACTTC
TRBJ1-2	.	TRBV12-5	.	CASGLAVIGSLFYGYTF	TGTGCTAGTGGTTTGGCGGTAATCGGGAGTCTGTTCTATGGCTACACCTTC
TRBJ2-3	.	TRBV11-2	.	CASSLEPRTDTQYF	TGTGCCAGCAGCTTGGAGCCCCGCACAGATACGCAGTATTTT
TRBJ1-6	.	TRBV2	.	CASTIQQGSHSPLHF	TGTGCCAGCACTATCCAACAGGGTAGTCACTCACCCCTCCACTTT
TRBJ1-1	.	TRBV7-9	.	CASSNPGTTEAFF	TGTGCCAGCAGCAACCCGGGAACGACTGAAGCTTTCTTT
TRBJ2-7	.	TRBV6-5	.	CASSYFPQSSYEQYF	TGTGCCAGCAGTTACTTTCCACAGAGCTCCTACGAGCAGTACTTC
TRBJ2-7	.	TRBV5-4	few	CASSSPGPNEQYF	TGTGCCAGCAGCTCCCCGGGACCGAACGAGCAGTACTTC
TRBJ2-1	TRBD1	TRBV4-2	few	CASSQTDRVDEQFF	TGTGCCAGCAGCCAAACGGACAGGGTCGATGAGCAGTTCTTC
TRBJ1-1	.	TRBV3-1/TRBV3-2	.	CASKTGQNTEAFF	TGTGCCAGCAAAACAGGTCAAAACACTGAAGCTTTCTTT
TRBJ2-2	TRBD2	TRBV5-1	.	CASSSAPGTSGGARTGELFF	TGCGCCAGCAGCTCAGCCCCTGGGACTAGCGGGGGGGCTAGAACCGGGGAGCTGTTTTTT
TRBJ1-1	.	TRBV6-5	few	CASAEGMFTEAFF	TGTGCCAGCGCTGAGGGAATGTTCACTGAAGCTTTCTTT
TRBJ2-7	.	TRBV28	.	CASMGAQTGSRPYEQYF	TGTGCCAGCATGGGGGCACAAACAGGGTCGCGCCCCTACGAGCAGTACTTC
TRBJ2-3	.	TRBV19	.	CASSMRAGTYTDTQYF	TGTGCCAGTAGTATGAGGGCAGGGACCTACACAGATACGCAGTATTTT
TRBJ1-2	.	TRBV4-2	once	CASSGGAYNYGYTF	TGTGCCAGCAGCGGAGGCGCGTACAACTATGGCTACACCTTC
TRBJ1-1	.	TRBV5-6	.	CASTLAATNTEAFF	TGTGCCAGCACCTTGGCAGCCACGAACACTGAAGCTTTCTTT
TRBJ1-6	.	TRBV28	.	CASSFGHSSYNSPLHF	TGTGCCAGCAGTTTTGGCCACAGCTCCTATAATTCACCCCTCCACTTT
TRBJ1-1	.	TRBV9	few	CASSVEANTEAFF	TGTGCCAGCAGCGTAGAGGCGAACACTGAAGCTTTCTTT
TRBJ2-1	.	TRBV7-9	few	CAGGSEYGVGSYNEQFF	TGTGCCGGTGGAAGTGAGTACGGGGTTGGCTCCTACAATGAGCAGTTCTTC
TRBJ2-7	.	TRBV12-5	.	CASGLVLAGIIREQYF	TGTGCTAGTGGTTTGGTACTGGCGGGGATAATTAGGGAGCAGTACTTC
TRBJ2-7	.	TRBV6-5	.	CASQQGEGSSYEQYF	TGTGCCAGCCAACAAGGGGAAGGGAGCTCCTACGAGCAGTACTTC